These T cell receptor beta chains were read from a single sample in a study of shared clonotypes between healthy human individuals. Assay: immunoSEQ multiplex PCR; the TCRdb copy retains only in-frame clones and omits some. Of about 480,000 clones in the sample, 75% to 80% are singletons; the top ten hold about an eighth. Sequenced sample: PBMCs. Receptors originate from a woman between 40 and 55 years old in good health. Some clones in this sample may be carry-over from other donors' samples. Both conserved end residues are part of each CDR3. D genes are given only for firm matches. Rows give clone size only sometimes, using once, few, many, or a class for an expanded clone.

j_gene: TRBJ1-3
v_gene: TRBV7-6
abundance: NA
d_gene: TRBD1
CDR3aa: CASSLAGTGPSSGNTIYF
CDR3nt: TGTGCCAGCAGCTTAGCAGGGACAGGTCCATCCTCTGGAAACACCATATATTTT

j_gene: TRBJ1-3
v_gene: TRBV2
abundance: NA
d_gene: NA
CDR3aa: CASTSAPVGTIYF
CDR3nt: TGTGCCAGCACCAGCGCTCCCGTTGGCACCATATATTTT

j_gene: TRBJ2-4
v_gene: TRBV19
abundance: NA
d_gene: NA
CDR3aa: CASSMSRGYLKNIQYF
CDR3nt: TGTGCCAGTAGTATGTCCAGGGGCTACCTAAAAAACATTCAGTACTTC

j_gene: TRBJ2-4
v_gene: TRBV28
abundance: NA
d_gene: TRBD1
CDR3aa: CASSQPTGWNIQYF
CDR3nt: TGTGCCAGCAGTCAGCCGACAGGGTGGAACATTCAGTACTTC

j_gene: TRBJ2-3
v_gene: TRBV21-1
abundance: once
d_gene: NA
CDR3aa: CASRGAVRGDTQYF
CDR3nt: TGTGCCAGCAGAGGGGCGGTCCGGGGAGATACGCAGTATTTT

j_gene: TRBJ2-7
v_gene: TRBV28
abundance: once
d_gene: NA
CDR3aa: CASCRQAPYEQYF
CDR3nt: TGTGCCAGCTGTAGACAAGCCCCCTACGAGCAGTACTTC

j_gene: TRBJ2-7
v_gene: TRBV30
abundance: NA
d_gene: TRBD2
CDR3aa: CAWSRLAGAYEQYF
CDR3nt: TGTGCCTGGAGTAGACTAGCGGGGGCCTACGAGCAGTACTTC

j_gene: TRBJ1-3
v_gene: TRBV18
abundance: NA
d_gene: TRBD1
CDR3aa: CASSSEGARGNTIYF
CDR3nt: TGTGCCAGCTCAAGTGAGGGGGCGCGAGGAAACACCATATATTTT

j_gene: TRBJ1-2
v_gene: TRBV29-1
abundance: many
d_gene: NA
CDR3aa: CSPEMVPYGYTF
CDR3nt: TGCAGCCCCGAAATGGTCCCCTATGGCTACACCTTC

j_gene: TRBJ2-2
v_gene: TRBV30
abundance: NA
d_gene: NA
CDR3aa: CAWSVNRNTGELFF
CDR3nt: TGTGCCTGGAGTGTCAACAGAAACACCGGGGAGCTGTTTTTT

j_gene: TRBJ2-5
v_gene: TRBV7-3
abundance: NA
d_gene: NA
CDR3aa: CASSPAGAIEETQYF
CDR3nt: TGTGCCAGCAGCCCGGCCGGGGCTATCGAAGAGACCCAGTACTTC

j_gene: TRBJ2-7
v_gene: TRBV6-4
abundance: NA
d_gene: TRBD2
CDR3aa: CASSDGSAGEQYF
CDR3nt: TGTGCCAGCAGTGACGGTTCAGCGGGGGAGCAGTACTTC

j_gene: TRBJ2-7
v_gene: TRBV28
abundance: NA
d_gene: NA
CDR3aa: CASSPRGGPAYEQYF
CDR3nt: TGTGCCAGCAGTCCCAGGGGGGGCCCGGCCTACGAGCAGTACTTC

j_gene: TRBJ1-2
v_gene: TRBV27
abundance: NA
d_gene: TRBD1
CDR3aa: CASSLLRDRGDLDGYTF
CDR3nt: TGTGCCAGCAGTTTACTCCGGGACAGGGGTGATTTAGATGGCTACACCTTC

j_gene: TRBJ2-5
v_gene: TRBV11-2
abundance: NA
d_gene: NA
CDR3aa: CASSLGQFLETQYF
CDR3nt: TGTGCCAGCAGCTTAGGACAGTTCCTAGAGACCCAGTACTTC

j_gene: TRBJ2-7
v_gene: TRBV7-8
abundance: NA
d_gene: TRBD1
CDR3aa: CASSPRWTGGPYEQYF
CDR3nt: TGTGCCAGCAGCCCCCGATGGACAGGGGGACCCTACGAGCAGTACTTC